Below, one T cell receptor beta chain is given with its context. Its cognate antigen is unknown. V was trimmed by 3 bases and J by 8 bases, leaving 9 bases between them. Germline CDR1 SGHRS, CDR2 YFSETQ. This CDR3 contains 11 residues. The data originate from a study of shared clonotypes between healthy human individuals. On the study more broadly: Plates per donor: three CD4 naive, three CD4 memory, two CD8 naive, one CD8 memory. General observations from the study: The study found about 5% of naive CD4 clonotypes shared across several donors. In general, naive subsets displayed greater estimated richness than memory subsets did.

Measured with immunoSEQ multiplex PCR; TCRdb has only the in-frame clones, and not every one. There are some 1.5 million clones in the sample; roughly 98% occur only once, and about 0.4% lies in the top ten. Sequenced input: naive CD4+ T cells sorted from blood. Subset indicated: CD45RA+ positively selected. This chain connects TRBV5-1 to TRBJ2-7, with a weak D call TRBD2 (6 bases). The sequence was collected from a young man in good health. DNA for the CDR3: TGCGCCAGCAGCTCCGGGACTCAGCAGTACTTC. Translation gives CASSSGTQQYF.